One sample yielded the 20 T cell receptor beta chains listed below, sequenced in a study of blood T cells in healthy people across ages. A sample-barcoded 5' primer and a J-beta primer mix were used in a second PCR of about 6 to 11 cycles. MiXCR, applied by TCRdb to the 5' RACE reads, yields one record per CDR3 protein. The sample includes over a million distinct CDR3 sequences, 35% to 45% of them seen just once. Sequencing was performed on blood. These receptors all come from a woman aged 18-30 years in good health.

On this clonotype itself: The junction departs from the called germline gene at one end, perhaps through a read error. As DNA, the CDR3 is TGTTCCAGCAGGCCGGGACTAGGGAACAATGAGCAGTTCTTC. It is translated as CSSRPGLGNNEQFF. The rearrangement joins TRBV7-2 to TRBJ2-1, with 8 bases lining up with TRBD2. The CDR3 runs 14 residues. Germline V gene data show CDR1 as SGHTA and CDR2 as FQGNSA. The full variable domain, completed using reference TRBV7-2 and TRBJ2-1, is GAGVSQSPSNKVTEKGKDVELRCDPISGHTALYWYRQSLGQGLEFLIYFQGNSAPDKSGLPSDRFSAERTGGSVSTLTIQRTQQEDSAVYLCSSRPGLGNNEQFFGPGTRLTVL.

Many counts were recorded for this clonotype. The rearrangement links TRBV29-1 to TRBJ1-2, with D tentatively TRBD1 (5 bases). V was shortened by 1 base and J by 7 bases, with 13 bases between the two germline ends. In germline, CDR1 is SQVTM, CDR2 ANQGSEA. The CDR3 runs to 13 residues. CDR3 sequence (DNA): TGCAGCGTTGAAGCATTATCGGGGACTGGCTACACCTTC. Translating it yields CSVEALSGTGYTF.

The CDR3 sequence is CSARGGAQDTQYF. The CDR3 DNA reads as TGCAGTGCTAGAGGGGGGGCCCAGGATACGCAGTATTTT. The gene calls are TRBV20-1 and TRBJ2-3; perhaps D is TRBD1 or TRBD2 (6 bases each). This CDR3 has 13 residues. Trimming took off 1 base at V and 6 bases at J, with 11 bases between the two ends. CDR1 and CDR2 (germline): DFQATT, SNEGSKA (reference sequence).

In its sample, this clonotype was seen a few times. V and J are TRBV15 and TRBJ1-5; 12 bases are shared with TRBD1. This CDR3 comprises 19 residues. Germline CDR1 LNHNV, CDR2 YYDKDF (reference sequence). The ends lost 8 bases at V and 4 bases at J; junction bases unmatched: 18. CDR3 DNA sequence: TGTGCCACCGCAAACAGGGCTACCGGGACAGGGGGCGGGAATCAGCCCCAGCATTTT. Translated, it gives CATANRATGTGGGNQPQHF.

This clonotype was recorded a few times. CDR3 protein: CASLPGGQPSYNEQFF. Written as DNA, the CDR3 is TGCGCCAGCCTTCCAGGGGGCCAACCCTCCTACAATGAGCAGTTCTTC. The genes are TRBV4-1 and TRBJ2-1, with 8 bases lining up with TRBD1. With V trimmed by 8 bases and J by 0 bases, 9 bases remained unmatched. CDR1 and CDR2 (germline): MGHRA, YSYEKL. The CDR3 is made up of 16 amino acids.

The chain carries TRBV7-9 and TRBJ1-1; D might be TRBD1 (5 bases). The V and J ends lost 2 bases and 3 bases respectively, with 13 bases between them. The CDR3 covers 15 residues. Germline-derived CDR1 and CDR2 are SEHNR and FQNEAQ (reference sequence). The DNA for the CDR3 is TGTGCCAGCAGCTTATATGGACGAGGGGACACTGAAGCTTTCTTT. It encodes CASSLYGRGDTEAFF.

The rearrangement links TRBV4-1 to TRBJ2-7, with TRBD1 as a possible D gene (5 bases). The V end was cut by 0 bases, the J end by 2 bases, with 14 bases between. Germline values: CDR1 MGHRA, CDR2 YSYEKL. This CDR3 region has 16 residues. DNA of the CDR3: TGCGCCAGCAGCCAAGACTCCATACAGGCTACCTACGAGCAGTACTTC. Translation: CASSQDSIQATYEQYF.

This clonotype was seen a handful of times. This chain links TRBV28 with TRBJ2-1, with no clear D. The length of the CDR3 is 15 residues. V was pared by 2 bases and J by 7 bases, with 15 bases between. In germline, CDR1 is MDHEN, CDR2 SYDVKM. The CDR3: CASSLHSRINNEQFF. CDR3 DNA sequence: TGTGCCAGCAGTTTACATAGTCGTATCAATAATGAGCAGTTCTTC.

J is TRBJ1-6 and V is TRBV20-1, with D tentatively TRBD1 (5 bases). Trimming took off 6 bases at V and 5 bases at J, with 20 bases between the two ends. The germline V gene encodes CDR1 DFQATT and CDR2 SNEGSKA (reference sequence). CDR3 length: 16 amino acids. The CDR3 sequence is CSATSWDVENNSPLHF. CDR3 coding DNA: TGCAGTGCCACCTCGTGGGACGTCGAAAATAATTCACCCCTCCACTTT.

This clonotype was seen just once. CDR3 amino acids: CASSQDQVVTLAGKEQFF. In DNA, the CDR3 is TGCGCCAGCAGCCAAGATCAGGTGGTAACTCTAGCGGGAAAGGAGCAGTTCTTC. The chain carries TRBV4-1 and TRBJ2-1; 9 bases map to TRBD2. Germline lookup yields CDR1 MGHRA and CDR2 YSYEKL. This CDR3 spans 18 amino acids. Trimming cost V 0 bases and J 10 bases; bases outside gene matches: 16.

This clonotype was found a few times. This chain links TRBV4-1 with TRBJ1-5; D ambiguous. This CDR3 spans 14 amino acids. Germline loops: CDR1 MGHRA, CDR2 YSYEKL. V shed 0 bases and J shed 3 bases, with 6 bases lying between them. CDR3 sequence: CASSQDSLNQPQHF. CDR3 in DNA: TGCGCCAGCAGCCAAGATTCTCTCAATCAGCCCCAGCATTTT.

For the CDR3, the DNA is TGTGCCAGCAGCCAAGATTATAGAAAGGAAGAGACCCAGTACTTC. Its translation is CASSQDYRKEETQYF. The chain is built from TRBV14 and TRBJ2-5; D gene ambiguous. V lost 0 bases, J lost 3 bases, and 11 bases lay in between. The CDR3 extends over 15 amino acids. Per the germline V gene, CDR1 is SGHDN and CDR2 is FVKESK.

V gene TRBV7-8 combines with J gene TRBJ2-5; unclear D gene. The germline V and J ends were trimmed by 2 bases and 10 bases, with 8 bases remaining between them. The CDR3 totals 11 residues. Germline lookup yields CDR1 SGHVS and CDR2 FQNEAQ. The CDR3 protein is CASSLHRGQYF. In DNA form, the CDR3 reads TGTGCCAGCAGCTTACACAGAGGCCAGTACTTC. Supplemented by reference TRBV7-8 and TRBJ2-5, the full variable domain reads GAGVSQSPRYKVAKRGQDVALRCDPISGHVSLFWYQQALGQGPEFLTYFQNEAQLDKSGLPSDRFFAERPEGSVSTLKIQRTQQEDSAVYLCASSLHRGQYFGPGTRLLVL.

The chain recombines TRBV27 with TRBJ2-5; 11 nucleotides align to TRBD2. Germline CDR1 is MNHEY and CDR2 is SMNVEV (reference sequence). With V trimmed by 3 bases and J by 11 bases, 8 bases remained unmatched. CDR3 size: 14 residues. CDR3 region: CASSFGTSGNEQYF. In nucleotides, the CDR3 is TGTGCCAGCAGTTTTGGGACTAGCGGCAATGAGCAGTACTTC.

The chain has TRBV12-3 or TRBV12-4 and TRBJ2-7, with D tentatively TRBD1 (6 bases). Trimming shortened V by 6 bases and J by 6 bases, and 21 bases separated the two germline ends. This CDR3 is 15 amino acids long. In DNA, the CDR3 is TGTGCCAGCAGCCTCCCCTGGTCAGGGGAATCCGAGCAGTACTTC. This encodes CASSLPWSGESEQYF.

Only a few counts were recorded for this clonotype. This chain uses TRBV4-1 with TRBJ2-4; D is uncertain. The J call may not be correct, given that the DNA end is closer to TRBJ2-7. The CDR3 consists of 16 residues. Germline-derived CDR1 and CDR2 are MGHRA and YSYEKL. The DNA of the CDR3 is TGCGCCAGCAGCCAAGATGAAGATGTTAATCCGGACGAGCAGTACTTC. This sequence encodes CASSQDEDVNPDEQYF.

The J gene is TRBJ2-5, the V gene TRBV13; the match to TRBD1 covers 8 bases. The germline V gene has CDR1 PRHDT and CDR2 FYEKMQ (reference sequence). This CDR3 contains 15 residues. V trimming: 5 bases; J trimming: 1 base; junction bases outside the gene matches: 6. The CDR3 sequence: CASSHRTGPQETQYF. The CDR3 region has the DNA TGTGCCAGCAGCCATAGGACAGGGCCCCAAGAGACCCAGTACTTC.

V and J are TRBV5-8 and TRBJ2-4; D is ambiguous. V was trimmed by 4 bases and J by 2 bases, leaving 19 bases between them. Germline-derived CDR1 and CDR2 are SGHTS and YDEGEE. The CDR3 runs to 17 residues. The CDR3: CASSVSILDDPKNIQYF. In nucleotides, the CDR3 is TGTGCCAGCAGCGTTTCCATTTTGGACGATCCCAAAAACATTCAGTACTTC.

This clonotype was detected ten times or more. The CDR3 protein is CAISDDRVGGYTF. In DNA form, the CDR3 reads TGTGCCATCAGTGATGACAGGGTCGGCGGCTACACCTTC. This chain uses TRBV10-3 with TRBJ1-2; 7 bases map to TRBD1. Losses at the gene ends were 3 bases for V and 8 bases for J; bases not matched to a gene: 6. Germline V CDR1 and CDR2: ENHRY, SYGVKD. The CDR3 consists of 13 residues.

Note on this clonotype: Its ends do not fully match the called genes, so a read error is possible. This chain joins TRBV15 and TRBJ2-1, with D hard to call. The DNA end is a closer match to TRBJ2-7, so the J assignment may be wrong. This CDR3 region has 16 residues. In germline, CDR1 is LNHNV, CDR2 YYDKDF (reference sequence). The chain's CDR3 is CATRRGEQSSYNEQYF. The CDR3 region has the DNA TGTGCCACCCGCAGAGGAGAACAGAGCTCCTACAATGAGCAGTACTTC.